Listed below are T cell receptor beta chains from one sample, sequenced in a study of shared clonotypes between healthy human individuals. Clones were read by immunoSEQ multiplex PCR, and TCRdb kept only the in-frame ones, dropping some. The sample shows roughly 770,000 clones, 96% of them seen only once. Source material: naive CD8+ T cells sorted from blood. These receptors were obtained from a man aged 25-45 years in good health. Each CDR3 is given with its conserved first and last residue. D genes are given only for firm matches. The size entry is marked missing in some rows and otherwise reads once, few, many or a size class.

14 | TRBJ2-7 | TRBD1 | - | TRBV5-5 | TGTGCCAGCACTATAGGGACAGGGGGTTACGAGCAGTACTTC | CASTIGTGGYEQYF
15 | TRBJ2-2 | - | - | TRBV9 | TGTGCCAGCAGCGTACGCGGTGGGAACACCGGGGAGCTGTTTTTT | CASSVRGGNTGELFF
15 | TRBJ2-1 | TRBD1 | once | TRBV4-3 | TGCGCCAGCAGCCAAGATTTCAACAGGGGTAATGAGCAGTTCTTC | CASSQDFNRGNEQFF
15 | TRBJ2-7 | - | - | TRBV11-2 | TGTGCCAGCAGCTTTAGGACTTCGAATTTCTACGAGCAGTACTTC | CASSFRTSNFYEQYF
16 | TRBJ1-1 | - | - | TRBV14 | TGTGCCAGCAGCCAAGAGACAGGTGGGAGGAACACTGAAGCTTTCTTT | CASSQETGGRNTEAFF
15 | TRBJ2-7 | - | - | TRBV21-1 | TGTGCCAGCAGCAAACCCGGGGGATTCAGGGACGAGCAGTACTTC | CASSKPGGFRDEQYF
15 | TRBJ2-1 | TRBD2 | - | TRBV5-1 | TGCGCCAGCAGCTGGACTAGCGGGAGCTTAAATGAGCAGTTCTTC | CASSWTSGSLNEQFF
16 | TRBJ2-7 | TRBD2 | - | TRBV4-1 | TGCGCCAGCAGCCAAGTGAGGACTAGCGGACCTTACGAGCAGTACTTC | CASSQVRTSGPYEQYF
13 | TRBJ1-1 | - | - | TRBV16 | TGTGCCAGCAGCCTTCGGATGAACACTGAAGCTTTCTTT | CASSLRMNTEAFF
14 | TRBJ2-7 | - | - | TRBV9 | TGTGCCAGCAGCCCCCGGACTTATACGGGGGAGCAGTACTTC | CASSPRTYTGEQYF
12 | TRBJ2-1 | - | - | TRBV7-9 | TGTGCCAGCAGCCCCCCGAGGGGTGAAAGGTTCTTC | CASSPPRGERFF
15 | TRBJ1-2 | TRBD1 | - | TRBV13 | TGTGCCAGCAGCTTAAGGACAGGGGGGTTCTATGGCTACACCTTC | CASSLRTGGFYGYTF
15 | TRBJ2-7 | - | - | TRBV6-1 | TGTGCCAGCAGTGAATACGCGTCGGACCACTACGAGCAGTACTTC | CASSEYASDHYEQYF
15 | TRBJ2-2 | - | - | TRBV28 | TGTGCCAGCAGTCTAACAGGGTCGGGCACCGGGGAGCTGTTTTTT | CASSLTGSGTGELFF
15 | TRBJ1-4 | TRBD1 | - | TRBV9 | TGTGCCAGCAGCCCTGGTGGACAGGGGCTTGGAAAACTGTTTTTT | CASSPGGQGLGKLFF
13 | TRBJ2-7 | - | - | TRBV19 | TGTGCCAGTAGTACACGCCAGGGTATCGAGCAGTACTTC | CASSTRQGIEQYF
14 | TRBJ2-7 | TRBD1 | - | TRBV5-5 | TGTGCCAGCACGGCCGGGACAGCCTACTACGAGCAGTACTTC | CASTAGTAYYEQYF
12 | TRBJ2-1 | - | - | TRBV11-3 | TGTGCCAGCAGTGAGCACCCCAATGAGCAGTTCTTC | CASSEHPNEQFF
15 | TRBJ2-3 | - | - | TRBV28 | TGTGCCAGCAGTTTACCGACAGCCCTCACAGATACGCAGTATTTT | CASSLPTALTDTQYF
14 | TRBJ2-5 | - | - | TRBV4-1 | TGCGCCAGCAGCCAAGTGTCGGGGAGGGAGACCCAGTACTTC | CASSQVSGRETQYF
14 | TRBJ2-5 | TRBD1 | - | TRBV7-9 | TGTGCCAGCAGTCCACGACAGGGCAAAGAGACCCAGTACTTC | CASSPRQGKETQYF
16 | TRBJ2-1 | TRBD2 | - | TRBV9 | TGTGCCAGCAGCCTTGGACTAGCGGGAGCCTCCAATGAGCAGTTCTTC | CASSLGLAGASNEQFF
12 | TRBJ1-1 | - | - | TRBV7-6 | TGTGCCAGCAGCTTAGAGGCCAGTGAAGCTTTCTTT | CASSLEASEAFF
15 | TRBJ2-7 | TRBD2 | - | TRBV2 | TGTGCCAGCAGTGAGGTAGCGGGAGGGCCCTACGAGCAGTACTTC | CASSEVAGGPYEQYF
14 | TRBJ2-5 | - | - | TRBV4-1 | TGCGCCAGCAGCCAAGAGTACAGGAAAGAGACCCAGTACTTC | CASSQEYRKETQYF
18 | TRBJ2-2 | TRBD2 | - | TRBV4-1 | TGCGCCAGCAGCCATCCTCCAACTAGCGGGAGTAAGGGCGGGGAGCTGTTTTTT | CASSHPPTSGSKGGELFF
15 | TRBJ2-5 | - | - | TRBV7-8 | TGTGCCAGCAGCTTAGGGGGGAACCCGACGGAGACCCAGTACTTC | CASSLGGNPTETQYF
17 | TRBJ2-7 | TRBD2 | - | TRBV11-2 | TGTGCCAGCAGCTTTCTTCCCGGGACTAGCGGGAGTCTCGAGCAGTACTTC | CASSFLPGTSGSLEQYF